These 16 T cell receptor beta chains were sequenced from one sample in a study of early T cells in non-severe SARS-CoV-2 infection (dated by TCRdb to about 2021). Libraries were built with 5' RACE. Instrument used: NextSeq 500. The public reads were run again by TCRdb, first through fastp at Q25 and then through MiXCR, and only productive beta chains were kept. Rows are unified per CDR3 protein, each entry keeping the most common DNA and genes. Within this sample are roughly 69,000 distinct CDR3 sequences, with 9.5% of them counted one time only. 4.5% to 6.5% of the sample rests with the top ten. What was sequenced was whole blood. All receptors derive from an adult who was a healthcare worker with PCR-confirmed SARS-CoV-2 infection or an uninfected control (not recorded which).

This clonotype appeared many times. J is TRBJ2-2 and V is TRBV2; 7 positions match TRBD2. The germline gives CDR1 SNHLY, CDR2 FYNNEI. The ends lost 0 bases at V and 3 bases at J; junction bases unmatched: 22. This CDR3 is 22 amino acids long. CDR3: CASSEAKAGLVSSVVDTGELFF. CDR3 nucleotide sequence: TGTGCCAGCAGTGAAGCCAAAGCTGGACTAGTTAGCTCAGTGGTTGACACCGGGGAGCTGTTTTTT.

With regard to this clonotype: This may be a read error: a much more frequent sequence differs by one nucleotide. This chain links TRBV7-9 with TRBJ2-3, with 7 bases matching TRBD2. The CDR3 is 15 amino acids. The germline CDR1 and CDR2 sequences are SEHNR and FQNEAQ (reference sequence). CDR3 nucleotides: TGTGTCTCCAAGGACGGGAGGCGCCTCACAGATACGCAGTATTTT. Translating gives CVSKDGRRLTDTQYF.

This clonotype was counted only a few times. V and J are TRBV3-1 and TRBJ1-2, with D possibly being TRBD1 (6 bases). CDR1 is LGHDT, CDR2 YNNKEL, per germline (reference sequence). The CDR3 contains 13 residues. The V gene lost 3 bases and the J gene lost 2 bases, with 7 bases spanning the gap. CDR3 sequence: CASSHGQNYGYTF. CDR3 DNA sequence: TGTGCCAGCAGCCACGGACAGAACTATGGCTACACCTTC.

V and J are TRBV7-9 and TRBJ2-7; 10 bases agree with TRBD1. Germline values: CDR1 SEHNR, CDR2 FQNEAQ (reference sequence). CDR3 size: 14 residues. V dropped 5 bases and J dropped 4; count of bases not matched to a gene: 5. CDR3 residues: CASSTRTGGYEQYF. The CDR3 DNA reads as TGTGCCAGCAGCACCCGGACAGGGGGATACGAGCAGTACTTC.

Many counts were recorded for this clonotype. V usage is TRBV7-6 and J usage is TRBJ1-3, with unresolved D. From germline, CDR1 is SGHVS and CDR2 FNYEAQ. Trimming cost V 2 bases and J 4 bases, with 3 bases left between them. This CDR3 contains 12 residues. CDR3 sequence: CASSLKGNTIYF. The DNA for the CDR3 is TGTGCCAGCAGCTTAAAAGGAAACACCATATATTTT.

This clonotype came up many times. The gene calls are TRBV11-2 and TRBJ2-1, with D possibly TRBD2 on 5 matching bases. V was cut by 1 base and J by 0 bases, with 22 bases left in between. The CDR3 extends over 20 amino acids. CDR1 and CDR2 from the germline V gene are SGHAT and FQNNGV. CDR3 amino acids: CASSLARGSVALSSYNEQFF. CDR3 nucleotides: TGTGCCAGCAGCTTAGCCCGGGGATCGGTAGCGCTAAGCTCCTACAATGAGCAGTTCTTC. Using reference TRBV11-2 and TRBJ2-1 for the parts outside the CDR3, the full variable domain is EAGVAQSPRYKIIEKRQSVAFWCNPISGHATLYWYQQILGQGPKLLIQFQNNGVVDDSQLPKDRFSAERLKGVDSTLKIQPAKLEDSAVYLCASSLARGSVALSSYNEQFFGPGTRLTVL.

The J gene is TRBJ2-5, the V gene TRBV6-5; either TRBD1 or TRBD2 may fit D (7 bases each). In germline, CDR1 is MNHEY, CDR2 SVGAGI. The CDR3 spans 14 residues. The germline V and J ends were trimmed by 7 bases and 5 bases, with 17 bases remaining between them. The CDR3 region is CASKAGGAQETQYF. CDR3 coding DNA: TGTGCCAGCAAAGCAGGGGGGGCGCAGGAGACCCAGTACTTC.

J is TRBJ1-5 and V is TRBV20-1; D gene uncertain. The CDR3 is made up of 14 amino acids. Trimming stripped 1 base from V and 0 bases from J, with 7 bases between. In germline, CDR1 is DFQATT, CDR2 SNEGSKA (reference sequence). The CDR3 nucleotides are TGCAGTGCTAGAGTGACATCTAGCAATCAGCCCCAGCATTTT. It translates to CSARVTSSNQPQHF.

In this sample, this clonotype turned up a few times. The J gene is TRBJ1-2, the V gene TRBV20-1; 7 nucleotides agree with TRBD1. Germline V gene data show CDR1 as DFQATT and CDR2 as SNEGSKA (reference sequence). This CDR3 spans 12 amino acids. V lost 4 bases, J lost 9 bases, and 8 bases stayed unmatched. The CDR3 nucleotides read TGCAGTGCTAAACGACAGGGTTGGCGCTACACCTTC. Residues: CSAKRQGWRYTF.

This clonotype was recorded once. This rearrangement joins TRBV7-8 to TRBJ1-2; weak D call: TRBD1 (6 bases). This CDR3 has 16 amino acids. Germline-derived CDR1 and CDR2 are SGHVS and FQNEAQ. V was pared by 5 bases and J by 6 bases, with 22 bases between. This CDR3 reads CASSLRGGQWAHGYTF. The CDR3 coding sequence is TGTGCCAGCAGCCTCCGTGGCGGACAGTGGGCTCATGGCTACACCTTC.

In its sample, this clonotype was seen a few times. Germline and junction disagree at one end, which may indicate a read error. The rearrangement joins TRBV5-1 to TRBJ1-4, with 8 bases lining up with TRBD1. Per germline, CDR1 SGHRS and CDR2 YFSETQ. This CDR3 is 15 amino acids long. The CDR3 DNA is TGCGCCAGCAGCCCAGGACAGGGCCAGAATGAAAAGCTGTTTTTT. As protein: CASSPGQGQNEKLFF. The whole variable domain, remainder taken from reference TRBV5-1 and TRBJ1-4, is KAGVTQTPRYLIKTRGQQVTLSCSPISGHRSVSWYQQTPGQGLQFLFEYFSETQRNKGNFPGRFSGRQFSNSRSEMNVSTLELGDSALYLCASSPGQGQNEKLFFGSGTQLSVL.

Comment on this clonotype: A much larger clone differs from this one at a single base, so this may be a read error. The chain has TRBV29-1 and TRBJ1-1, with 9 bases aligning to TRBD1. The junction had 0 bases not matched to a gene; V was cut back by 4 bases and J by 3 bases. The CDR3 is 12 residues long. The germline V gene encodes CDR1 SQVTM and CDR2 ANQGSEA. CDR3 region: CSVGTGDTEAFF. The DNA for the CDR3 is TGCAGCGTTGGGACAGGGGACACTGAAGCTTTCTTT.

The chain has TRBV11-2 and TRBJ2-3, with 9 bases fitting TRBD2. Germline V gene sequence: CDR1 SGHAT, CDR2 FQNNGV. V shed 5 bases, J shed 4 bases, and the junction held 13 bases outside the gene matches. The CDR3 contains 17 residues. CDR3: CASSPRLTSGSADTQYF. CDR3 nucleotide sequence: TGTGCCAGCAGCCCCCGATTGACTAGCGGAAGCGCAGATACGCAGTATTTT.

As regards this clonotype: Likely a read error: the CDR3 ends without its conserved phenylalanine or tryptophan. The chain is built from TRBV7-2 and TRBJ2-3; D unclear. CDR1 is SGHTA, CDR2 FQGNSA, per germline. This CDR3 spans 13 amino acids. This CDR3 is CVSSPPNTDTQYI. The CDR3 DNA is TGTGTCAGCAGCCCCCCGAACACAGATACGCAGTATATT.

Many counts were recorded for this clonotype. The chain recombines TRBV2 with TRBJ1-1; D is perhaps TRBD1 (5 bases). The V end was cut by 6 bases, the J end by 10 bases, with 12 bases between. Germline lookup yields CDR1 SNHLY and CDR2 FYNNEI. The CDR3 totals 11 residues. The DNA for the CDR3 is TGTGCCAGCAGGGGGACTTTTGCAGCTTTCTTT. Its protein product is CASRGTFAAFF.

Many counts were recorded for this clonotype. V and J are TRBV7-8 and TRBJ1-5; D remains ambiguous. CDR3 size: 13 residues. Per the germline V gene, CDR1 is SGHVS and CDR2 is FQNEAQ. V gave up 5 bases and J gave up 4 bases, with 9 bases separating them. As DNA, the CDR3 is TGTGCCAGCAGCCCTATAGGTAATCAGCCCCAGCATTTT. Translated: CASSPIGNQPQHF.